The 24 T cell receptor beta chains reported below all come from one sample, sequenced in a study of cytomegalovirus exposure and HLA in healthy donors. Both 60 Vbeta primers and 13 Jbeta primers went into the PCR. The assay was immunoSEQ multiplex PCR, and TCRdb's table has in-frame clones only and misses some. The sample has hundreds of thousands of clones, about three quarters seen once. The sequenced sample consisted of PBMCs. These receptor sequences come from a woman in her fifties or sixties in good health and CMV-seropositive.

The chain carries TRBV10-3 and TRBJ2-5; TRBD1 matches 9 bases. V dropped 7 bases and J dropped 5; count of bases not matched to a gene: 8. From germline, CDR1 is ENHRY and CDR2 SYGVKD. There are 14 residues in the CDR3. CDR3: CAITPGQGAETQYF. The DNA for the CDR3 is TGTGCCATCACACCGGGACAGGGAGCCGAGACCCAGTACTTC.

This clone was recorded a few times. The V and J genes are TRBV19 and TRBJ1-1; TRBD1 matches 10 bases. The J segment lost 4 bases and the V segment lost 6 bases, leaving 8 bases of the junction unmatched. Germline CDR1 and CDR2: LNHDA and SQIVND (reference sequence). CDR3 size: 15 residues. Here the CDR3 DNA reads TGTGCCAGTAGCTTCGGGACAGGGGTCGGCACTGAAGCTTTCTTT. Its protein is CASSFGTGVGTEAFF.

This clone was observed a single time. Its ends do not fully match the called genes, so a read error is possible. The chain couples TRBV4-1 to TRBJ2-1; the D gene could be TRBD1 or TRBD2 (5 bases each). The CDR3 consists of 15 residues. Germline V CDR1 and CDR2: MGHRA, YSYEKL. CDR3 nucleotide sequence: TGCGCCAGCAGGCAAGGACTCCAAAGGGGCAATGAGCAGTTCTTC. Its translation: CASRQGLQRGNEQFF.

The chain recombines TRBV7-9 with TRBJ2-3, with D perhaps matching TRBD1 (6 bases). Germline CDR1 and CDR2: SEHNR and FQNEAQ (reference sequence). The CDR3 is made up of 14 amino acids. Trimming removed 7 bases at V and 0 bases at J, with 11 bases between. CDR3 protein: CASTFGTSTDTQYF. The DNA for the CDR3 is TGTGCCAGCACCTTCGGGACAAGCACAGATACGCAGTATTTT.

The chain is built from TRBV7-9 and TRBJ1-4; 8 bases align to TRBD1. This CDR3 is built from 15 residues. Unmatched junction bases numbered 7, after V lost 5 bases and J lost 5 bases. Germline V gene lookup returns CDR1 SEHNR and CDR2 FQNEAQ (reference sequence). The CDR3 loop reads CASSTGQGENEKLFF. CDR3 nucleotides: TGTGCCAGCAGCACCGGACAGGGCGAGAATGAAAAACTGTTTTTT.

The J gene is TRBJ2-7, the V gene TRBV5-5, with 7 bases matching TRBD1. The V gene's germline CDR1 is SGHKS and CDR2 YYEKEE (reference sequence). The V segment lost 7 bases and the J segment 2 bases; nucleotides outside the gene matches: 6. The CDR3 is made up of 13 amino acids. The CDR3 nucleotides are TGTGCCAGCGGACGACAGGGAACCTACGAGCAGTACTTC. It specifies CASGRQGTYEQYF.

For the CDR3, the DNA is TGTGCCAGCAGCGGACTAGCGGAAGAGACCCAGTACTTC. Translation gives CASSGLAEETQYF. V usage is TRBV5-5 and J usage is TRBJ2-5; 10 bases are a match to TRBD2. J gave up 3 bases and V 4 bases, and 0 bases lay outside the gene matches. This CDR3 contains 13 residues. Germline loops: CDR1 SGHKS, CDR2 YYEKEE (reference sequence).

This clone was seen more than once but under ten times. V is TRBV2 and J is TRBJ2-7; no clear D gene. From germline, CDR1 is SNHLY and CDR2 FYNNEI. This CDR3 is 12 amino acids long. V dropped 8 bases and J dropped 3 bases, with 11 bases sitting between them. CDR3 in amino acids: CASRTDFYEQYF. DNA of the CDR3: TGTGCCAGCCGAACAGATTTCTACGAGCAGTACTTC.

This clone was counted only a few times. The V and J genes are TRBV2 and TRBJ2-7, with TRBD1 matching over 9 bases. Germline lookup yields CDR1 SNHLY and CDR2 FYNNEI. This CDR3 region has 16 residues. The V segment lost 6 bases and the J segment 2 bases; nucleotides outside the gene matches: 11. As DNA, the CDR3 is TGTGCCAGCAGGAGGGACCCCGGGACAGGGCCCTACGAGCAGTACTTC. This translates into CASRRDPGTGPYEQYF.

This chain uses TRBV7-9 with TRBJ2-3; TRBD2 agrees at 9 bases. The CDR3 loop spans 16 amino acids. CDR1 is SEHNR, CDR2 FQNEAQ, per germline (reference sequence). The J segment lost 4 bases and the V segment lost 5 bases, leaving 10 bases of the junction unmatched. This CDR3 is CASSTALGGGADTQYF. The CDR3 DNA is TGTGCCAGCAGCACGGCCCTTGGCGGGGGGGCAGATACGCAGTATTTT.

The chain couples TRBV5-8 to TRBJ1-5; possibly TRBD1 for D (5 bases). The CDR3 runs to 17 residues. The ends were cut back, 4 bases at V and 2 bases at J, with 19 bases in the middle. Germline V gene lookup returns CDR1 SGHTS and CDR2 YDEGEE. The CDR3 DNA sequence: TGTGCCAGCAGCCGAGCCCAGGGTAGTGGGGGCAATCAGCCCCAGCATTTT. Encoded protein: CASSRAQGSGGNQPQHF.

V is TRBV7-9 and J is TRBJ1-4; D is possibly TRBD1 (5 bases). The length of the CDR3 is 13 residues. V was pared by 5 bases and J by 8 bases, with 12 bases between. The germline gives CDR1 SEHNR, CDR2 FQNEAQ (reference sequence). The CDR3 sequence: CASSAPGGEKLFF. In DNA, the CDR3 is TGTGCCAGCAGCGCTCCGGGGGGAGAAAAACTGTTTTTT.

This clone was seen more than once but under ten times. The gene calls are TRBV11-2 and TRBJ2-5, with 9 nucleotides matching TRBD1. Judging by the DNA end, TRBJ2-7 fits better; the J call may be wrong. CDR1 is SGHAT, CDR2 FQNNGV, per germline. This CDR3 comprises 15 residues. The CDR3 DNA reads TGTGCCAGCAGCTTAGATCTGGGACAGGGACGCGAGCAGTACTTC. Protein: CASSLDLGQGREQYF.

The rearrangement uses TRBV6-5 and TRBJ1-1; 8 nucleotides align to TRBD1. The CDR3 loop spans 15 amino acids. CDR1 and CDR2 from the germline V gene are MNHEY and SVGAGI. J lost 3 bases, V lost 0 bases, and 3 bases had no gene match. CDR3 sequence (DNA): TGTGCCAGCAGTTACTCACAGGGGGGAGACACTGAAGCTTTCTTT. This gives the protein CASSYSQGGDTEAFF.

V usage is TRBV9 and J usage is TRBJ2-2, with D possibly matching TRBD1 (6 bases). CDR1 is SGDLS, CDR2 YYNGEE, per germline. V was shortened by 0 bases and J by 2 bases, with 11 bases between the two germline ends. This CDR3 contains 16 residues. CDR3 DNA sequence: TGTGCCAGCAGCGTAGTGGGGACAACTAACACCGGGGAGCTGTTTTTT. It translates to CASSVVGTTNTGELFF.

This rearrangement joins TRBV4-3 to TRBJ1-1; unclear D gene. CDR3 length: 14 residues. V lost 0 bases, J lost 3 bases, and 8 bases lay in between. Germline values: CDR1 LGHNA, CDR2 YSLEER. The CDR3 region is CASSQDAGHTEAFF. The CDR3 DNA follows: TGCGCCAGCAGCCAAGATGCTGGCCACACTGAAGCTTTCTTT.

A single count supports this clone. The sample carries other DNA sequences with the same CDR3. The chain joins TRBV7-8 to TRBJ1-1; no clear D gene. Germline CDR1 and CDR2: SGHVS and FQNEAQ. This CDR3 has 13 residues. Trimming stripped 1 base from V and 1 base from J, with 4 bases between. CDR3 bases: TGTGCCAGCAGCTTAGATAGGAACACTGAAGCTTTCTTT. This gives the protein CASSLDRNTEAFF.

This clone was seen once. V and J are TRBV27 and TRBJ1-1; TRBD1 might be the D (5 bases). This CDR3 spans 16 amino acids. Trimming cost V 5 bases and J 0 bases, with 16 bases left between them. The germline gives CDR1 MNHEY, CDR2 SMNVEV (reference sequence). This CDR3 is CASSPRLGRMNTEAFF. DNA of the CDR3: TGTGCCAGCAGTCCCAGATTGGGGCGAATGAACACTGAAGCTTTCTTT.

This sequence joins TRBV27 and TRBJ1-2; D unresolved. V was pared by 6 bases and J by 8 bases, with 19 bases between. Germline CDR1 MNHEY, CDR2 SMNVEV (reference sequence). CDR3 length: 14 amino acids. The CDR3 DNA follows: TGTGCCAGCAGAGGCGGGGAACGCTTCAGGGGCTACACCTTC. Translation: CASRGGERFRGYTF.

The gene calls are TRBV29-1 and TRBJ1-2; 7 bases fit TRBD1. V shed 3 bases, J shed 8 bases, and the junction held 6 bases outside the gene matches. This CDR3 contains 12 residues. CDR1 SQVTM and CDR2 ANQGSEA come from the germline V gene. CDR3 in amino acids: CSVDRQGGGYTF. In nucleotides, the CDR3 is TGCAGCGTTGATCGACAGGGAGGCGGCTACACCTTC. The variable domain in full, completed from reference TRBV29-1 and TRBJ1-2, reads SAVISQKPSRDICQRGTSLTIQCQVDSQVTMMFWYRQQPGQSLTLIATANQGSEATYESGFVIDKFPISRPNLTFSTLTVSNMSPEDSSIYLCSVDRQGGGYTFGSGTRLTVV.

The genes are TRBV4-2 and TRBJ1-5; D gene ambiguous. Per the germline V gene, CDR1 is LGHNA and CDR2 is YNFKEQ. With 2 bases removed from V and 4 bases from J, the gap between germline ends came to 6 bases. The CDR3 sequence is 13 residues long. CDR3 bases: TGTGCCAGCAGCCAAAGCCTTAATCAGCCCCAGCATTTT. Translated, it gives CASSQSLNQPQHF.

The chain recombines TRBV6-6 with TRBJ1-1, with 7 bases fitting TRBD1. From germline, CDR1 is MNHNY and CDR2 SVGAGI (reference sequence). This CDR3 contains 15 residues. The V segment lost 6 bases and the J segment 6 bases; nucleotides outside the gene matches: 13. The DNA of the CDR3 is TGTGCCAGCAGCCGAGGGGGCTCAGCCCTCGCTGAAGCTTTCTTT. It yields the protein CASSRGGSALAEAFF.

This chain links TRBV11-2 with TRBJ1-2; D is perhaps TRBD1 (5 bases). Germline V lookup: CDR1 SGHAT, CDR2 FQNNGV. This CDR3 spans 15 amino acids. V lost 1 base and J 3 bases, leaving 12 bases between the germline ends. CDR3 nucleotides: TGTGCCAGCAGCTTAGGTCCAGGGTTGGACTATGGCTACACCTTC. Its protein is CASSLGPGLDYGYTF.

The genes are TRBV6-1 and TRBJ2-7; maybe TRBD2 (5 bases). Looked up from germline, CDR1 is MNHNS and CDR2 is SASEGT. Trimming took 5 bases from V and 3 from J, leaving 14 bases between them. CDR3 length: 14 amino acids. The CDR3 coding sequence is TGTGCCAGCAGTCTTCGGACTCGCCTCTACGAGCAGTACTTC. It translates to CASSLRTRLYEQYF.